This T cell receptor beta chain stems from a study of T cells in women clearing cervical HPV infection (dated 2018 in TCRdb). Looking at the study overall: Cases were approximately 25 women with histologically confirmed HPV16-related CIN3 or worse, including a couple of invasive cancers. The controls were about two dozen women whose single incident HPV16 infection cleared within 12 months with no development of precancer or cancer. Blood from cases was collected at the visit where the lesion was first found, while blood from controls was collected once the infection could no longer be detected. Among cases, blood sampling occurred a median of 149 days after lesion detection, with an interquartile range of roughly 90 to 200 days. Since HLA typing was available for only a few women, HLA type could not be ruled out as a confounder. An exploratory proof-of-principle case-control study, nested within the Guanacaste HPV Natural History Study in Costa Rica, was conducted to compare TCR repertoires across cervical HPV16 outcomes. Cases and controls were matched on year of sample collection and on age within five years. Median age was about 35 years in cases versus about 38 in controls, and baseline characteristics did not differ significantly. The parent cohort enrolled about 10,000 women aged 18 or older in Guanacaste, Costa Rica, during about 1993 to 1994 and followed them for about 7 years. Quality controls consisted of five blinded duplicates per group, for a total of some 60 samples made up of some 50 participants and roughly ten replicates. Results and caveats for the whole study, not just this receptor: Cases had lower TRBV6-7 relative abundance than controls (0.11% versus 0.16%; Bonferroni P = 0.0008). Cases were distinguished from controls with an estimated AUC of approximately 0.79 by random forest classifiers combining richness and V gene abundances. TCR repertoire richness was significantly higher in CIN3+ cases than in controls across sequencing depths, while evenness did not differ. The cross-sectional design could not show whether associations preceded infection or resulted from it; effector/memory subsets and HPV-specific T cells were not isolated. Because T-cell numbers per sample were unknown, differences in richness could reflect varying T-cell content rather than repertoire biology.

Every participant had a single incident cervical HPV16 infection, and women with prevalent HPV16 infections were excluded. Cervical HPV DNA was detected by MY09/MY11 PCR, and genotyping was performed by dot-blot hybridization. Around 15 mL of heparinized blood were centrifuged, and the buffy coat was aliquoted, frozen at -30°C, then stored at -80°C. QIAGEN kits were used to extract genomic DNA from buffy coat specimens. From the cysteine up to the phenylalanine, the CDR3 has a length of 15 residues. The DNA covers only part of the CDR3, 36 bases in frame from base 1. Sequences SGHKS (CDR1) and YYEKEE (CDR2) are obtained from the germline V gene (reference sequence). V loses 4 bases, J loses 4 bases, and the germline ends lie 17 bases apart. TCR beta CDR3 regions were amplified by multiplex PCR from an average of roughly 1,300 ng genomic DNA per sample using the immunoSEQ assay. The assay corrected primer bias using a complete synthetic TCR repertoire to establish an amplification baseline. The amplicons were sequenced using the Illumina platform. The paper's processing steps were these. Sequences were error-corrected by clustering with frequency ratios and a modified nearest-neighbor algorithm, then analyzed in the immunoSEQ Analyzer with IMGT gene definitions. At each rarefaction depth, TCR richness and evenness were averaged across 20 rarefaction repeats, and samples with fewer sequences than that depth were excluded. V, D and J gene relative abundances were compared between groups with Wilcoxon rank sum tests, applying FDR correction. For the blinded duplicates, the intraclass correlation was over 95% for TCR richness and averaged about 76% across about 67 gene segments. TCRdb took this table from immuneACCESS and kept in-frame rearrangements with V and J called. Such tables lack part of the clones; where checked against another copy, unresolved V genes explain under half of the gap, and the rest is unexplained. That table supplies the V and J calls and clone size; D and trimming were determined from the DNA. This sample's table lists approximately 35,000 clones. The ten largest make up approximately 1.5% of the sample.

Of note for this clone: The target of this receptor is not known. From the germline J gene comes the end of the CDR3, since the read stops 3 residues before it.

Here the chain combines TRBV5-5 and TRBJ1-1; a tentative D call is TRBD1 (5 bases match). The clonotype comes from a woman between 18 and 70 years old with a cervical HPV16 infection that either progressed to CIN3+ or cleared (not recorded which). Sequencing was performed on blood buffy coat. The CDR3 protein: CASSEQVTAVTEAFF. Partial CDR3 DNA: TGTGCCAGCAGCGAACAGGTAACCGCCGTCACTGAA.